This T cell receptor (beta chain) was observed in a study of shared clonotypes between healthy human individuals. Clones were read by immunoSEQ multiplex PCR, and TCRdb kept only the in-frame ones, dropping some. The repertoire consists of approximately 710,000 clones, with 90% occurring once and the leading ten covering more than 30%. Unmatched junction bases numbered 9, after V lost 2 bases and J lost 5 bases. The V gene's germline CDR1 is MNHNS and CDR2 SASEGT. This CDR3 comprises 16 residues. Nashville, Tennessee was home to all donors, each a Caucasian adult. The clonotype originates from a man aged 18 to 29 in good health. Some clones in this sample may be carry-over from other donors' samples. Specimen: memory CD8+ T cells from PBMCs. The subset: CD45RO+ cells pooled with CCR7-negative TemRA cells. This chain joins TRBV6-1 and TRBJ2-5, with 9 nucleotides matching TRBD2. The CDR3 nucleotides read TGTGCCAGCAGTGAAATAGGCGGGAGGGCTTTTGAGACCCAGTACTTC. Translation: CASSEIGGRAFETQYF.